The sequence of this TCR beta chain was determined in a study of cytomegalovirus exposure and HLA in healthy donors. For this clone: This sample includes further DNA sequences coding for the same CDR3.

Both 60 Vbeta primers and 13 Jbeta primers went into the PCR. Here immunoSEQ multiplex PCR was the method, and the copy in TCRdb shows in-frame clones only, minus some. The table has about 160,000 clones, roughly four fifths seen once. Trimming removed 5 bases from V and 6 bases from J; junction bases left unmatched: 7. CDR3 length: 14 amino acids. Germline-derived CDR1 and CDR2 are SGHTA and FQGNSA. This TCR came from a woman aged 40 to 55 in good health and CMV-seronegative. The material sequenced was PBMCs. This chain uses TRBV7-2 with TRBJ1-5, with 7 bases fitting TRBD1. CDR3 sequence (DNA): TGTGCCAGCAGCGCCAGACAGGGTGGTCAGCCCCAGCATTTT. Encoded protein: CASSARQGGQPQHF.